Sequencing of this T cell receptor (beta chain) was carried out in a study of shared clonotypes between healthy human individuals. Deep-level settings were used for running the assay. This table comes from immunoSEQ multiplex PCR, and its TCRdb copy is limited to in-frame clones, with some not included. Among 2 million to 2.5 million clones listed, approximately 94% were seen once. This CDR3 spans 16 amino acids. Trimming took 6 bases from V and 8 from J; bases not matched to a gene: 8. Germline V lookup: CDR1 MGHDK, CDR2 SYGVNS. The sequence was collected from a man between 18 and 29 years old in good health. What was sequenced was naive CD4+ T cells sorted from blood. Subset described: CD45RA+ positively selected. This chain connects TRBV25-1 to TRBJ2-1; 15 nucleotides agree with TRBD2. The CDR3 DNA is TGTGCCAGCAGGCCCGGGACTAGCGGGAGGCTCGATGAGCAGTTCTTC. Encoded protein: CASRPGTSGRLDEQFF.